This T cell receptor beta chain was sequenced in a study of T cells in Graves' hyperthyroidism and ophthalmopathy. The CDR3 is 15 amino acids. V was clipped by 1 base and J by 2 bases; unmatched bases: 5. CDR1 MNHEY and CDR2 SVGAGI come from the germline V gene. This clonotype was detected only a few times. It was RNA transcripts that yielded the amplified TCR beta CDR3 regions. A set of HTBI primers served as the primers for a first-round RT-PCR of the TCR CDR3. Each CDR3 protein is one row after TCRdb ran MiXCR on the multiplex PCR reads. The sample carries hundreds of thousands of distinct CDR3 sequences, over 35% recorded once.

Sequenced material: blood. The chain links TRBV6-5 to TRBJ2-7, with 7 positions matching TRBD2. The TCR was taken from a man between 18 and 35 years old with Graves' hyperthyroidism. The CDR3 sequence: CASSYLGLKTYEQYF. DNA of the CDR3: TGTGCCAGCAGTTACTTGGGACTAAAGACCTACGAGCAGTACTTC.